These T cell receptor beta chains were read from a single sample in a study of T-cell memory formation after mild COVID-19. TCRdb redid the calling of the 5' RACE reads with MiXCR, one entry per CDR3 protein. The sample lists roughly 340,000 distinct CDR3 sequences, approximately 16% occurring once. The sample consisted of PBMCs or a T cell subset sorted from them (not recorded which). These receptors all come from a man between 18 and 29 years old who had mild COVID-19 (a few samples of this study predate the infection). Cell type and time point are not known. Each CDR3 is given with its conserved first and last residue. A D gene is named only where the DNA matches it firmly. Some rows mark clone size as missing; the rest say once, few, many or name a class of expanded clone.

V	size	J	D	CDR3	DNA
TRBV20-1	few	TRBJ1-3	.	CSAGDTVSGNTIYF	TGCAGTGCTGGGGACACTGTCTCTGGAAACACCATATATTTT
TRBV10-3	.	TRBJ1-2	.	CAISVTGTTGGGYTF	TGTGCCATCAGTGTGACAGGCACCACCGGCGGTGGCTACACCTTC
TRBV11-3	few	TRBJ2-1	.	CASSLGGQREQFF	TGTGCCAGCAGCCTAGGGGGGCAACGAGAGCAGTTCTTC
TRBV6-5	few	TRBJ2-5	.	CASSNRDTLGRKTQYF	TGTGCCAGCAGTAATCGGGACACCCTTGGTAGAAAGACCCAGTACTTC
TRBV12-3/TRBV12-4	.	TRBJ2-3	.	CASSLREGADTQYF	TGTGCCAGCAGTTTACGCGAGGGTGCAGATACGCAGTATTTT
TRBV6-1	few	TRBJ1-5	.	CASSPTLNQPQHF	TGTGCCAGCAGCCCGACCCTAAATCAGCCCCAGCATTTT
TRBV7-2	many	TRBJ2-1	.	CASSPRIRNEQFF	TGTGCCAGCAGCCCTCGAATTAGGAATGAGCAGTTCTTC
TRBV3-1	.	TRBJ1-1	.	CASSPPTNTEAFF	TGTGCCAGCAGCCCACCTACGAACACTGAAGCTTTCTTT
TRBV19	.	TRBJ2-7	TRBD2	CASSIERGTFYEQYF	TGTGCCAGTAGTATTGAGCGGGGGACGTTCTACGAGCAGTACTTC
TRBV6-2/TRBV6-3	few	TRBJ1-1	.	CASSTSGHRRGTEAFF	TGTGCCAGCAGTACCTCGGGACATCGGAGGGGGACTGAAGCTTTCTTT
TRBV6-2/TRBV6-3	few	TRBJ2-5	TRBD2	CASSPGLNQETQYF	TGTGCCAGCAGCCCGGGACTAAACCAAGAGACCCAGTACTTC
TRBV5-1	few	TRBJ2-3	TRBD1	CASSRTGADTQYF	TGCGCCAGCAGCAGGACAGGGGCAGATACGCAGTATTTT
TRBV6-5	few	TRBJ2-5	.	CASSYSGRVQETQYF	TGTGCCAGCAGTTACTCAGGGCGGGTCCAAGAGACCCAGTACTTC
TRBV18	few	TRBJ2-5	TRBD2	CASSPRQLAGAETQYF	TGTGCCAGCTCACCAAGGCAACTAGCGGGGGCAGAGACCCAGTACTTC
TRBV6-5	.	TRBJ2-7	.	CASSYKFAGIVWQYF	TGTGCCAGCAGTTATAAGTTTGCAGGGATTGTGTGGCAGTACTTC
TRBV20-1	.	TRBJ1-2	TRBD1	CSARRGRGLGYTF	TGCAGTGCTCGCCGGGGCAGGGGGCTTGGCTACACCTTC
TRBV18	few	TRBJ1-6	TRBD1	CASSPDREGSPLHF	TGTGCCAGCTCACCGGACAGGGAAGGATCACCCCTCCACTTT
TRBV7-2	few	TRBJ1-1	.	CASSSSRLGDTEAFF	TGTGCCAGCAGCTCATCCCGGTTGGGGGACACTGAAGCTTTCTTT
TRBV10-3	few	TRBJ2-2	TRBD1	CAISPTGGVGELFF	TGTGCCATCAGTCCGACAGGGGGCGTCGGGGAGCTGTTTTTT
TRBV11-2	few	TRBJ1-5	.	CASSLEAGLDQPQHF	TGTGCCAGCAGCTTGGAGGCGGGGTTGGACCAGCCCCAGCATTTT
TRBV20-1	many	TRBJ2-4	.	CSAKDGPENIQYF	TGCAGTGCTAAAGACGGGCCAGAAAACATTCAGTACTTC
TRBV4-2	.	TRBJ2-7	.	CASSSQGGVNEQYF	TGTGCCAGCAGCTCACAGGGGGGGGTAAACGAGCAGTACTTC
TRBV5-4	.	TRBJ2-2	.	CASRLGPTGELFF	TGTGCCAGCAGGTTGGGACCCACCGGGGAGCTGTTTTTT
TRBV6-5	.	TRBJ2-2	.	CASSRTGTANTGELFF	TGTGCCAGCAGTCGGACCGGGACGGCGAACACCGGGGAGCTGTTTTTT
TRBV5-1	.	TRBJ1-1	.	CASRGESYTEAFF	TGCGCCAGCAGGGGCGAGTCGTACACTGAAGCTTTCTTT
TRBV4-2	.	TRBJ2-5	TRBD2	CASSQSTSGGSETQYF	TGTGCCAGCAGCCAATCGACTAGCGGGGGGTCAGAGACCCAGTACTTC
TRBV5-1	many	TRBJ2-5	.	CAARRGFQETQYF	TGCGCCGCGCGCCGAGGTTTCCAAGAGACCCAGTACTTC